The subject of this entry is one TCR beta chain. Its antigen is still unknown. Produced via immunoSEQ multiplex PCR; TCRdb's table is partial and in-frame only. Of tens of thousands of clones in the sample, about 85% were seen once. The sample originates from a study of radiotherapy plus CTLA-4 blockade in lung cancer. About the study: For less than 20% of patients, objective responses occurred, and about 33% had disease control. Findings and caveats of the study: Early clonal dynamics of blood T cells, together with interferon-beta, were reported as the best response predictor.

The sequences come from peripheral blood, collected from a patient treated with radiotherapy plus ipilimumab. This receptor was obtained from a human donor with non-small cell lung cancer whose response to radiotherapy plus ipilimumab could not be evaluated.

CDR3 coding DNA: TGTGCCATCAGTAGGGACAGGGCGCTCGAGCAGTACTTC. It is translated as CAISRDRALEQYF. The chain uses TRBV10-3 and TRBJ2-7, with TRBD1 identical over 9 bases. The CDR3 covers 13 residues. CDR1 is ENHRY and CDR2 is SYGVKD in the germline V gene. Losses at the gene ends were 5 bases for V and 6 bases for J; bases not matched to a gene: 5.